This T cell receptor beta chain was found in a study of Graves' ophthalmopathy and Graves' hyperthyroidism. Clinical symptoms, serum thyroxine, TRAb, thyroid ultrasound and orbital computed tomography formed the basis of diagnosis. This CDR3 has 13 residues. Germline loops: CDR1 SNHLY, CDR2 FYNNEI. Trimming cost V 5 bases and J 4 bases, with 11 bases left between them. Amplification from RNA transcripts yielded the TCR beta CDR3 regions. After a first-round RT-PCR with HTBI primers, a second-round multiplex PCR was run. TCRdb reprocessed the multiplex PCR reads via MiXCR and lists one record per CDR3 protein. The data hold roughly 230,000 distinct CDR3 sequences, with 20% to 25% observed a single time.

The sequenced sample consisted of peripheral blood. This rearrangement joins TRBV2 to TRBJ1-1; possible D gene TRBD1, 5 bases. The receptor comes from a woman aged 45-60 years with Graves' ophthalmopathy. This chain's CDR3 is CASSQQVLTEAFF. The CDR3 nucleotides read TGTGCCAGCAGTCAACAGGTTCTCACTGAAGCTTTCTTT.